This T cell receptor beta chain was sequenced for a study of T cell responses to AZD1222 COVID-19 vaccine. This clone was observed once. Its antigen is not known. Findings and limits, study-wide: At 160-218 and 743-854, vaccine-associated CD4 TCRs were dominant, and they spanned spike. Spike-specific TCR breadth and depth rose after two AZD1222 doses.

Analysis merged second doses at about 4 or about 12 weeks. The repertoire was sequenced with immunoSEQ multiplex PCR; TCRdb's copy has only in-frame clones and lacks some. The table records tens of thousands of clones, under 90% of them present only once. The clonotype comes from an adult who received the AZD1222 COVID-19 vaccine. The input for sequencing was peripheral blood, taken 28 days after the second AZD1222 dose.

Here the CDR3 DNA reads TGTGCCAGCAGCTTAGACGGGACAGGTTTGTACGAGCAGTACTTC. This translates into CASSLDGTGLYEQYF. The chain joins TRBV7-2 to TRBJ2-7; TRBD1 matches at 8 bases. Trimming took 1 base from V and 4 from J; bases not matched to a gene: 6. This CDR3 contains 15 residues. Germline CDR1 and CDR2: SGHTA and FQGNSA.